This T cell receptor (beta chain) is from a study of blood T cell repertoires in COVID-19. About the study: Donors in the United States, Italy and Spain gave samples during acute or convalescent COVID-19. Nucleic acid was either cDNA or gDNA, and it came from T cells, B-cell-depleted T cells, or PBMCs.

The J segment lost 2 bases and the V segment lost 4 bases, leaving 9 bases of the junction unmatched. CDR1 is SGHAT, CDR2 FQNNGV, per germline. The CDR3 is 17 residues long. Source study methods: The assay estimated nucleated cells by amplifying reference gene primers. The table came from immunoSEQ multiplex PCR; TCRdb's copy has only in-frame clones and leaves some out. The V and J calls and clone size come from that table; D and trimming were worked out from the DNA. The table lists 200,000 to 250,000 clones, 70% to 90% of them singletons. Sequencing was performed on peripheral blood. The source is a middle-aged man with acute or convalescent COVID-19. The gene calls are TRBV11-2 and TRBJ1-2; 11 bases agree with TRBD1. This CDR3 is CASSSAGTGGLNYGYTF. Here the CDR3 DNA reads TGTGCCAGCAGCTCGGCCGGGACAGGGGGTTTAAACTATGGCTACACCTTC.